The 32 T cell receptor beta chains given below trace back to one sample, sequenced in a study of glioma-infiltrating T cells after dendritic cell vaccination. Stated time point: after dendritic cell vaccination, including at tumor progression/relapse. Using immunoSEQ multiplex PCR, the repertoire was profiled, and TCRdb retains in-frame clones only, with some absent. The table lists some 110,000 clones, about 90% of them singletons. This material consisted of blood, taken after dendritic cell vaccination. The receptors here all came from a human donor with glioblastoma.

The rearrangement links TRBV2 to TRBJ2-4, with 11 positions matching TRBD1. The trim removed 3 bases at V and 3 bases at J, leaving 4 bases unmatched. In germline, CDR1 is SNHLY, CDR2 FYNNEI. The CDR3 is 16 residues long. This chain's CDR3 is CASSDRDRGDKNIQYF. As DNA, the CDR3 is TGTGCCAGCAGTGATAGGGACAGGGGGGACAAAAACATTCAGTACTTC.

The chain uses TRBV19 and TRBJ2-1; D uncertain. This CDR3 region has 16 residues. V shed 3 bases and J shed 0 bases, with 12 bases lying between them. Germline CDR1 is LNHDA and CDR2 is SQIVND (reference sequence). CDR3: CASSMSGRSSYNEQFF. CDR3 nucleotides: TGTGCCAGTAGTATGTCCGGTCGGAGCTCCTACAATGAGCAGTTCTTC. Variable domain in full (rest from reference TRBV19 and TRBJ2-1): DGGITQSPKYLFRKEGQNVTLSCEQNLNHDAMYWYRQDPGQGLRLIYYSQIVNDFQKGDIAEGYSVSREKKESFPLTVTSAQKNPTAFYLCASSMSGRSSYNEQFFGPGTRLTVL.

V usage is TRBV30 and J usage is TRBJ1-1; D not certain. In germline, CDR1 is GTSNPN, CDR2 SVGIG (reference sequence). The ends were cut back, 8 bases at V and 5 bases at J, with 15 bases in the middle. The CDR3 has 12 amino acids. The CDR3 DNA follows: TGTGCCGCTGGGCATTCTGGTACTGAAGCTTTCTTT. Translated: CAAGHSGTEAFF.

V is TRBV18 and J is TRBJ1-1, with 7 bases matching TRBD1. V lost 1 base, J lost 4 bases, and 3 bases stayed unmatched. The germline V gene encodes CDR1 KGHSH and CDR2 LQKENI. The CDR3 is 14 residues long. The CDR3 loop is CASSPLKGATEAFF. The CDR3 DNA reads as TGTGCCAGCTCACCACTCAAGGGGGCCACTGAAGCTTTCTTT.

The chain employs TRBV6-1 and TRBJ2-1; TRBD1 is a possible D gene (5 bases). Germline-derived CDR1 and CDR2 are MNHNS and SASEGT. V lost 6 bases and J 0 bases, leaving 9 bases between the germline ends. The CDR3 consists of 14 residues. The CDR3 loop is CASRGRGSYNEQFF. The CDR3 DNA is TGTGCCAGCAGGGGGCGCGGCTCCTACAATGAGCAGTTCTTC.

The rearrangement links TRBV25-1 to TRBJ2-5, with 10 nucleotides matching TRBD2. V trimming: 8 bases; J trimming: 4 bases; junction bases outside the gene matches: 13. The CDR3 is 16 amino acids. CDR1 is MGHDK, CDR2 SYGVNS, per germline. CDR3 coding DNA: TGTGCCAGCCGAACGGCGGGAGCGGGAGGGGGAGAGACCCAGTACTTC. Its protein is CASRTAGAGGGETQYF.

This clone was counted a single time. The J gene is TRBJ2-7, the V gene TRBV9, with D possibly being TRBD1 (6 bases). V was trimmed by 4 bases and J by 6 bases, leaving 20 bases between them. This CDR3 region has 15 residues. Germline CDR1 is SGDLS and CDR2 is YYNGEE. CDR3 bases: TGTGCCAGCAGCAAGGACAACAGGGCCTACTCCGAGCAGTACTTC. It codes for CASSKDNRAYSEQYF.

This clone came up a few times. The chain couples TRBV2 to TRBJ2-3, with 10 bases fitting TRBD2. The CDR3 has 15 amino acids. CDR1 is SNHLY, CDR2 FYNNEI, per germline. The V and J ends lost 5 bases and 5 bases, in that order; junction bases with no gene match: 7. The DNA of the CDR3 is TGTGCCAGCAGTCAGCGGGGGGGGTGGGGAGATACGCAGTATTTT. Residues: CASSQRGGWGDTQYF.

The chain recombines TRBV4-1 with TRBJ2-5; 7 bases are a match to TRBD1. The J call is in doubt because the DNA end fits TRBJ2-7 better. Germline V gene data show CDR1 as MGHRA and CDR2 as YSYEKL. This CDR3 has 15 residues. CDR3 sequence (DNA): TGCGCCAGCAGCCATCCCGGGACAGACGTCTACGAGCAGTACTTC. Translating it yields CASSHPGTDVYEQYF.

This chain connects TRBV13 to TRBJ2-2; D possibly corresponds to TRBD1 (7 bases). Trimming left V 5 bases short and J 6 bases short, with 13 bases between. The CDR3 consists of 14 residues. Germline values: CDR1 PRHDT, CDR2 FYEKMQ (reference sequence). The chain's CDR3 is CASSAGQTSGELFF. The CDR3 DNA reads as TGTGCCAGCAGCGCGGGACAGACTTCCGGGGAGCTGTTTTTT.

V usage is TRBV5-1 and J usage is TRBJ1-4; 12 bases map to TRBD1. This CDR3 region has 16 residues. The ends lost 4 bases at V and 4 bases at J; junction bases unmatched: 5. CDR1 is SGHRS and CDR2 is YFSETQ in the germline V gene. Here the CDR3 DNA reads TGCGCCAGCAGCAAAGGGACAGGGGGCGGTAATGAAAAACTGTTTTTT. It codes for CASSKGTGGGNEKLFF.

J is TRBJ2-7 and V is TRBV6-6; no reliable D call. The CDR3 has 11 amino acids. Looked up from germline, CDR1 is MNHNY and CDR2 is SVGAGI (reference sequence). V was clipped by 5 bases and J by 6 bases, with 8 bases between them. The DNA for the CDR3 is TGTGCCAGCAGTATCCAGGCCGAGCAGTACTTC. This gives the protein CASSIQAEQYF.

This rearrangement joins TRBV6-5 to TRBJ2-7; 7 bases match TRBD1. V lost 0 bases and J lost 1; bases outside the gene matches: 3. The CDR3 extends over 15 amino acids. Looked up from germline, CDR1 is MNHEY and CDR2 is SVGAGI. The CDR3 coding sequence is TGTGCCAGCAGTTACTCAGAGGGGGCTTCCTACGAGCAGTACTTC. Translation gives CASSYSEGASYEQYF.

The V gene is TRBV29-1, the J gene TRBJ1-1; 9 bases are a match to TRBD1. J gave up 3 bases and V 7 bases, and 6 bases lay outside the gene matches. Germline V gives CDR1 SQVTM, CDR2 ANQGSEA. CDR3 length equals 13 residues. CDR3 amino acids: CSGTDRGDTEAFF. CDR3 DNA: TGCAGCGGAACTGACAGGGGGGACACTGAAGCTTTCTTT. Looking up the rest from reference TRBV29-1 and TRBJ1-1 gives the full variable domain: SAVISQKPSRDICQRGTSLTIQCQVDSQVTMMFWYRQQPGQSLTLIATANQGSEATYESGFVIDKFPISRPNLTFSTLTVSNMSPEDSSIYLCSGTDRGDTEAFFGQGTRLTVV.

This clone was seen more than once but under ten times. The chain has TRBV15 and TRBJ2-5, with 8 bases lining up with TRBD2. CDR1 and CDR2 from the germline V gene are LNHNV and YYDKDF (reference sequence). The length of the CDR3 is 16 residues. V dropped 1 base and J dropped 2; count of bases not matched to a gene: 6. The CDR3 loop is CATSRARGGNQETQYF. CDR3 nucleotide sequence: TGTGCCACCAGCAGAGCCCGGGGGGGCAATCAAGAGACCCAGTACTTC.

This chain uses TRBV5-3 with TRBJ1-4; 9 positions match TRBD1. TRBV5-3 is identified as an open reading frame with a role that is uncertain. Trimming cost V 4 bases and J 5 bases; bases outside gene matches: 3. This CDR3 contains 14 residues. CDR3 nucleotide sequence: TGTGCCAGAAGCCAGGGACAGGGAAATGAAAAACTGTTTTTT. This sequence encodes CARSQGQGNEKLFF.

To note about this clone: Other nucleotide sequences from this sample produce the same CDR3. This chain uses TRBV6-5 with TRBJ1-6; a possible D gene is TRBD1 (6 bases). From germline, CDR1 is MNHEY and CDR2 SVGAGI. The CDR3 is 15 residues long. Trimming pared 4 bases from V and 6 bases from J, leaving 13 bases between. CDR3 loop: CASSSEQGTNSPLHF. The DNA of the CDR3 is TGTGCCAGCAGTTCGGAACAGGGTACTAATTCACCCCTCCACTTT.

This clone has just a few counts. J is TRBJ2-3 and V is TRBV4-2; 8 bases are shared with TRBD1. The V gene's germline CDR1 is LGHNA and CDR2 YNFKEQ. V was clipped by 7 bases and J by 1 base; unmatched bases: 7. The CDR3 extends over 15 amino acids. CDR3 bases: TGTGCCAGCAACAATCAGGGGGCCGGCACAGATACGCAGTATTTT. Translating it yields CASNNQGAGTDTQYF.

The chain uses TRBV15 and TRBJ2-7; the D is unclear. Looked up from germline, CDR1 is LNHNV and CDR2 is YYDKDF (reference sequence). CDR3 length: 16 amino acids. Trimming pared 0 bases from V and 1 base from J, leaving 13 bases between. The CDR3 DNA follows: TGTGCCACCAGCAGAGATCCGGCGGAGAAATCCTACGAGCAGTACTTC. It specifies CATSRDPAEKSYEQYF.

The CDR3, as DNA: TGCAGGCCCTCTCAGGGAGATACGCAGTATTTT. Its translation: CRPSQGDTQYF. The chain uses TRBV20-1 and TRBJ2-3; TRBD1 is a possible D gene (5 bases). Germline lookup yields CDR1 DFQATT and CDR2 SNEGSKA (reference sequence). There are 11 residues in the CDR3.

CDR3 sequence: CASSETSGTYNEQFF. The CDR3, as DNA: TGTGCCAGCAGCGAGACTAGCGGGACCTACAATGAGCAGTTCTTC. The chain links TRBV6-1 to TRBJ2-1; TRBD2 aligns across 11 bases. CDR3 length: 15 amino acids. Per germline, CDR1 MNHNS and CDR2 SASEGT. The junction had 3 bases not matched to a gene; V was cut back by 6 bases and J by 2 bases.

The chain is built from TRBV18 and TRBJ1-2, with 8 bases matching TRBD1. This CDR3 has 14 residues. J gave up 4 bases and V 4 bases, and 5 bases lay outside the gene matches. In germline, CDR1 is KGHSH, CDR2 LQKENI. The CDR3 region has the DNA TGTGCCAGCTCACAGGACAGGGATACCTATGGCTACACCTTC. The encoded protein is CASSQDRDTYGYTF.

The chain couples TRBV13 to TRBJ2-7; the match to TRBD2 covers 13 bases. J gave up 2 bases and V 4 bases, and 5 bases lay outside the gene matches. Germline CDR1 reads PRHDT; CDR2 reads FYEKMQ (reference sequence). This CDR3 has 16 residues. CDR3 nucleotides: TGTGCCAGCAGCTCGCTGGGACTAGCGGGAACCTACGAGCAGTACTTC. It yields the protein CASSSLGLAGTYEQYF.

The genes are TRBV10-3 and TRBJ1-3; 7 nucleotides line up with TRBD1. Unmatched junction bases numbered 6, after V lost 7 bases and J lost 0 bases. Germline values: CDR1 ENHRY, CDR2 SYGVKD. The CDR3 is 15 amino acids. For the CDR3, the DNA is TGTGCCATCACCCCGGGACAGCACTCTGGAAACACCATATATTTT. Translated: CAITPGQHSGNTIYF.

This clone was counted once. J is TRBJ1-1 and V is TRBV27; D is unresolved. Germline CDR1 MNHEY, CDR2 SMNVEV (reference sequence). Deletions cut 3 bases from V and 1 base from J, with 9 bases between. The CDR3 loop spans 14 amino acids. The CDR3 here is CASSFAPGNTEAFF. CDR3 nucleotide sequence: TGTGCCAGCAGTTTCGCCCCAGGGAACACTGAAGCTTTCTTT.

DNA for the CDR3: TGCGCCAGCAGTCAGGACAACCAAGAGACCCAGTACTTC. Protein: CASSQDNQETQYF. The gene calls are TRBV10-1 and TRBJ2-5; D perhaps matches TRBD1 (5 bases). Trimming stripped 5 bases from V and 0 bases from J, with 7 bases between. CDR1 and CDR2 (germline): WNHNN, SYGVQD (reference sequence). There are 13 residues in the CDR3.

This rearrangement joins TRBV15 to TRBJ2-1; D gene ambiguous. Trimming stripped 1 base from V and 6 bases from J, with 7 bases between. The CDR3 sequence is 13 residues long. Germline V gives CDR1 LNHNV, CDR2 YYDKDF (reference sequence). The CDR3 protein is CATSRGLVNEQFF. The DNA of the CDR3 is TGTGCCACCAGCAGAGGACTGGTCAATGAGCAGTTCTTC.

The rearrangement uses TRBV2 and TRBJ2-2; 10 bases fit TRBD2. This CDR3 contains 15 residues. The J segment lost 2 bases and the V segment lost 9 bases, leaving 6 bases of the junction unmatched. The germline V gene has CDR1 SNHLY and CDR2 FYNNEI. CDR3 loop: CASSLAGVNTGELFF. CDR3 sequence (DNA): TGTGCCAGTTCTCTAGCGGGGGTCAACACCGGGGAGCTGTTTTTT. The complete variable domain, with remaining parts taken from reference TRBV2 and TRBJ2-2, reads EPEVTQTPSHQVTQMGQEVILRCVPISNHLYFYWYRQILGQKVEFLVSFYNNEISEKSEIFDDQFSVERPDGSNFTLKIRSTKLEDSAMYFCASSLAGVNTGELFFGEGSRLTVL.

This rearrangement joins TRBV6-1 to TRBJ2-2; TRBD2 might be the D (5 bases). This CDR3 spans 13 amino acids. Germline V gene sequence: CDR1 MNHNS, CDR2 SASEGT. Trimming took 2 bases from V and 5 from J, leaving 6 bases between them. CDR3 region: CASSESGTGELFF. In DNA form, the CDR3 reads TGTGCCAGCAGTGAATCGGGGACCGGGGAGCTGTTTTTT.

The chain links TRBV18 to TRBJ2-3, with TRBD1 matching over 10 bases. Germline V gene data show CDR1 as KGHSH and CDR2 as LQKENI. This CDR3 has 16 amino acids. Trimming cost V 0 bases and J 4 bases; bases outside gene matches: 4. In DNA, the CDR3 is TGTGCCAGCTCACCACCCGACAGGGGGCTCGCAGATACGCAGTATTTT. Its translation is CASSPPDRGLADTQYF.

This chain links TRBV27 with TRBJ1-5, with no clear D. The V and J ends lost 5 bases and 6 bases respectively, with 11 bases between them. In germline, CDR1 is MNHEY, CDR2 SMNVEV (reference sequence). The CDR3 is 13 residues long. Written as DNA, the CDR3 is TGTGCCAGCAGTACGCAGGCGGGTCAGCCCCAGCATTTT. The encoded protein is CASSTQAGQPQHF.

The chain links TRBV2 to TRBJ2-7; a weak D match, TRBD2 (5 bases). Germline V gives CDR1 SNHLY, CDR2 FYNNEI. The CDR3 extends over 15 amino acids. V gave up 3 bases and J gave up 2 bases, with 14 bases separating them. The CDR3 reads CASSDRGNFPYEQYF. The CDR3 nucleotides read TGTGCCAGCAGTGATCGGGGAAATTTTCCCTACGAGCAGTACTTC.